Below, 22 T cell receptor beta chains from the same sample are listed, as sequenced in a study of CD8+CD57+ T cells in acquired aplastic anemia. For sequencing, patients were chosen who had shown expansion of CD8+CD57+ cells by flow cytometry. Genomic DNA provided the template from which TCR beta VDJ and CDR3 profiles were obtained. TCRdb fed the reads into MiXCR, producing one record per CDR3 protein. The sample contains approximately 170,000 distinct CDR3 sequences, about 45% of which appear only once. Input material: sorted CD4+, CD8+, or CD8+CD57+ T cells (not recorded which) from PBMCs. These TCRs come from a human donor with aplastic anemia.

The chain couples TRBV10-3 to TRBJ1-1; the match to TRBD1 covers 7 bases. CDR1 ENHRY and CDR2 SYGVKD come from the germline V gene. This CDR3 spans 13 amino acids. V gave up 6 bases and J gave up 8 bases; unmatched junction bases: 9. CDR3 loop: CAIRGTVNSEAFF. DNA of the CDR3: TGTGCCATCAGGGGGACAGTGAACAGCGAAGCTTTCTTT.

As to this clonotype: A read error is possible here, since a much larger clone lies one base away. The chain employs TRBV7-2 and TRBJ1-5, with no clear D. There are 13 residues in the CDR3. CDR1 SGHTA and CDR2 FQGNSA come from the germline V gene. Trimming removed 3 bases from V and 1 base from J, with 4 bases in between. The DNA of the CDR3 is TGTGCCAGCAGCTTGGACAGCAATCAGCCCCAGCATTTT. This encodes CASSLDSNQPQHF. The full variable domain, rest sourced from reference TRBV7-2 and TRBJ1-5, is GAGVSQSPSNKVTEKGKDVELRCDPISGHTALYWYRQSLGQGLEFLIYFQGNSAPDKSGLPSDRFSAERTGGSVSTLTIQRTQQEDSAVYLCASSLDSNQPQHFGDGTRLSIL.

This clonotype occurred many times. V is TRBV2 and J is TRBJ1-5, with D unclear. The V and J ends lost 3 bases and 6 bases respectively, with 3 bases between them. This CDR3 has 11 amino acids. Germline V lookup: CDR1 SNHLY, CDR2 FYNNEI. The CDR3 loop reads CASSDAQPQHF. The CDR3 bases are TGTGCCAGCAGTGATGCTCAGCCCCAGCATTTT.

J is TRBJ2-3 and V is TRBV20-1; D call uncertain. Germline CDR1 reads DFQATT; CDR2 reads SNEGSKA (reference sequence). The length of the CDR3 is 17 residues. V was pared by 6 bases and J by 3 bases, with 25 bases between. The CDR3 reads CSASSLEVRAGTDTQYF. The CDR3 DNA reads TGCAGTGCCAGCAGTTTGGAAGTCCGCGCTGGGACAGATACGCAGTATTTT.

The table lists this clonotype with a count of one. This chain links TRBV29-1 with TRBJ2-3; no clear D. CDR3 length: 13 amino acids. V was cut by 1 base and J by 3 bases, with 8 bases left in between. Germline lookup yields CDR1 SQVTM and CDR2 ANQGSEA. The CDR3 is CSVEAIRTDTQYF. The CDR3, as DNA: TGCAGCGTTGAAGCAATCCGGACAGATACGCAGTATTTT.

The J gene is TRBJ1-5, the V gene TRBV2; D not certain. The CDR3 covers 13 residues. V shed 3 bases and J shed 4 bases, with 7 bases lying between them. Germline-derived CDR1 and CDR2 are SNHLY and FYNNEI. CDR3 amino acids: CASSDRENQPQHF. CDR3 DNA: TGTGCCAGCAGTGATCGGGAGAATCAGCCCCAGCATTTT.

The rearrangement links TRBV9 to TRBJ2-1; TRBD2 matches 13 bases. The CDR3 has 19 residues. CDR1 is SGDLS, CDR2 YYNGEE, per germline. J gave up 5 bases and V 0 bases, and 11 bases lay outside the gene matches. CDR3 coding DNA: TGTGCCAGCAGCGTAGATGGCGCGGGGACTAGCGGGGAGAACAATGAGCAGTTCTTC. It yields the protein CASSVDGAGTSGENNEQFF.

This clonotype was observed at least ten times. V is TRBV6-1 and J is TRBJ1-4; D is uncertain. The CDR3 contains 14 residues. Germline V CDR1 and CDR2: MNHNS, SASEGT. The germline V and J ends were trimmed by 7 bases and 4 bases, with 13 bases remaining between them. The CDR3 region is CASTDGSDNEKLFF. The CDR3 DNA sequence: TGTGCCAGCACAGATGGGAGCGATAATGAAAAACTGTTTTTT.

The rearrangement uses TRBV7-3 and TRBJ2-7; weak D call: TRBD1 (5 bases). The CDR3 covers 13 residues. Trimming shortened V by 3 bases and J by 6 bases, and 12 bases separated the two germline ends. Germline assignment: CDR1 SGHTA and CDR2 FQGTGA. Here the CDR3 reads CASSFVPGREQYF. The CDR3, as DNA: TGTGCCAGCAGCTTTGTCCCAGGGCGCGAGCAGTACTTC.

This chain links TRBV19 with TRBJ1-6, with D perhaps TRBD1 (6 bases). This CDR3 has 15 residues. The V end was cut by 6 bases, the J end by 10 bases, with 19 bases between. The germline CDR1 and CDR2 sequences are LNHDA and SQIVND (reference sequence). The CDR3 DNA sequence: TGTGCCAGTAGCCCCTTACAGGGAATGGGATCACCCCTCCACTTT. Protein: CASSPLQGMGSPLHF.

In the case of this clonotype: This may arise from a read error, as a much more abundant clone is one base away. The V and J genes are TRBV12-3 or TRBV12-4 and TRBJ1-6; 7 bases are shared with TRBD1. The V and J ends lost 3 bases and 5 bases, in that order; junction bases with no gene match: 4. The length of the CDR3 is 15 residues. The CDR3, as DNA: TGTGCCAGCAGTTTCGACAGGGCCCATAATTCACCCCTCCACTTT. It codes for CASSFDRAHNSPLHF.

The chain is built from TRBV11-1 and TRBJ2-3, with a tentative D call TRBD2 (6 bases). The CDR3 has 13 residues. V was pared by 9 bases and J by 2 bases, with 12 bases between. Germline lookup yields CDR1 SGHAT and CDR2 FQDESV (reference sequence). The CDR3 region is CASMRGSTDTQYF. The CDR3 DNA follows: TGTGCCAGTATGCGGGGATCCACAGATACGCAGTATTTT.

The sample holds many counts of this clonotype. The chain couples TRBV24-1 to TRBJ2-7; 7 bases are shared with TRBD1. Trimming at V came to 4 bases and at J to 2 bases, leaving 13 bases not matched to a gene. This CDR3 spans 17 amino acids. Germline CDR1 KGHDR, CDR2 SFDVKD. CDR3 DNA sequence: TGTGCCACCAGTGAATCTAAAGGGACAGAAGGCCCCTACGAGCAGTACGTC. It codes for CATSESKGTEGPYEQYV.

This clonotype was seen a handful of times. The rearrangement links TRBV7-8 to TRBJ1-6; D is unclear. Trimming removed 6 bases at V and 7 bases at J, with 7 bases between. The CDR3 is 12 residues long. Germline V gene data show CDR1 as SGHVS and CDR2 as FQNEAQ. The CDR3: CASRPSNSPLHF. The CDR3 DNA is TGTGCCAGCAGACCCTCCAATTCACCCCTCCACTTT.

The genes are TRBV2 and TRBJ2-5; 9 bases line up with TRBD2. J gave up 7 bases and V 3 bases, and 6 bases lay outside the gene matches. CDR1 is SNHLY, CDR2 FYNNEI, per germline. The CDR3 length is 14 residues. The CDR3 DNA sequence: TGTGCCAGCAGTGACGGTAGCGGGGGCGGGACCCAGTACTTC. Its protein product is CASSDGSGGGTQYF.

The V gene is TRBV11-1, the J gene TRBJ1-1; D unclear. Trimming pared 0 bases from V and 6 bases from J, leaving 17 bases between. This CDR3 is built from 16 residues. Germline loops: CDR1 SGHAT, CDR2 FQDESV (reference sequence). The DNA of the CDR3 is TGTGCCAGCAGCTTAGCCCGATACGATTCGCTGGCTGAAGCTTTCTTT. This codes for CASSLARYDSLAEAFF.

Comment on this clonotype: At one end the junction does not follow the germline gene, possibly because of a read error. The V gene is TRBV5-1, the J gene TRBJ2-1; 9 bases match TRBD2. Germline values: CDR1 SGHRS, CDR2 YFSETQ. The CDR3 consists of 16 residues. The CDR3 region is CAGSLASGASYNEQFF. The CDR3 region has the DNA TGCGCCGGCAGCTTAGCTAGCGGGGCCTCCTACAATGAGCAGTTCTTC.

With regard to this clonotype: A much larger clone differs by one base, so this may be a read error. The CDR3 ends on some other residue instead of the conserved phenylalanine or tryptophan, so this is likely a read error. The chain employs TRBV11-1 and TRBJ2-4, with D possibly matching TRBD2 (5 bases). V was trimmed by 2 bases and J by 8 bases, leaving 13 bases between them. Germline-derived CDR1 and CDR2 are SGHAT and FQDESV (reference sequence). The CDR3 contains 14 residues. The CDR3 DNA sequence: TGTGCCAGCAGCTTAAGCATATCCGGGGACATTCAGTACTCC. It yields the protein CASSLSISGDIQYS.

CDR3 protein: CASSDGNVEAFF. CDR3 nucleotide sequence: TGTGCCAGCAGTGATGGGAACGTTGAAGCTTTCTTT. V usage is TRBV25-1 and J usage is TRBJ1-1, with D hard to call. V gave up 3 bases and J gave up 7 bases, with 9 bases separating them. Germline lookup yields CDR1 MGHDK and CDR2 SYGVNS. This CDR3 contains 12 residues.

This clonotype has a count of ten or more. The chain uses TRBV9 and TRBJ2-2; the match to TRBD2 covers 10 bases. Germline CDR1 SGDLS, CDR2 YYNGEE. This CDR3 is built from 17 residues. With V trimmed by 4 bases and J by 4 bases, 10 bases remained unmatched. The CDR3 region is CASSTRSAGGGTGELFF. The CDR3 DNA reads TGTGCCAGCAGCACCAGGTCAGCGGGAGGGGGCACCGGGGAGCTGTTTTTT.

This clonotype was observed a few times. A much bigger clone sits one base away, suggesting this may be a read error. The DNA of the CDR3 is TGTGCCAGCAGTATTGACGGATGGGACACCGGGGAGCTGTTTTTT. Its translation is CASSIDGWDTGELFF. The J gene is TRBJ2-2, the V gene TRBV2; no clear D. V lost 5 bases, J lost 3 bases, and 13 bases lay in between. Germline-derived CDR1 and CDR2 are SNHLY and FYNNEI. The CDR3 length is 15 residues.

This clonotype was picked up one time. The rearrangement joins TRBV10-3 to TRBJ1-2, with D tentatively TRBD1 (5 bases). This CDR3 contains 17 residues. Trimming pared 6 bases from V and 4 bases from J, leaving 24 bases between. The germline gives CDR1 ENHRY, CDR2 SYGVKD. CDR3 loop: CAISPDSNTGTIYGYTF. The DNA for the CDR3 is TGTGCCATCAGCCCTGACAGTAACACCGGGACTATCTATGGCTACACCTTC.